This is a list of T cell receptor beta chains from one sample in a study of CD8+CD57+ T cells in acquired aplastic anemia. Using its own MiXCR run on the reads, TCRdb lists one record per CDR3 protein. The sample consists of 180,000 or so distinct CDR3 sequences, approximately 49% of them appearing once. The specimen was sorted CD4+, CD8+, or CD8+CD57+ T cells (not recorded which) from PBMCs. Every receptor here comes from a human donor in good health. Both conserved end residues are part of each CDR3. The D gene is left open where the match is weak. Size values are once, few and many counts, or a class for expanded clones, and some rows have none.

V,size,D,J,DNA,CDR3
TRBV12-3/TRBV12-4,NA,TRBD2,TRBJ2-7,TGTGCCAGCAGATCCGGGACTAGCGGTTCCTACGAGCAGTACTTC,CASRSGTSGSYEQYF
TRBV12-3/TRBV12-4,NA,NA,TRBJ2-4,TGTGCCAGCAGTGTCGCAGGCGGTCGCATTCAGTACTTC,CASSVAGGRIQYF
TRBV20-1,NA,NA,TRBJ2-1,TGCAGTGCTAGCGGGGTCTCCTACAATGAGCAGTTCTTC,CSASGVSYNEQFF
TRBV3-1,many,TRBD1,TRBJ2-7,TGTGCCAGCAGCCAAGATCTGGGACAGGGCCGAGACTACGAGCAGTACTTC,CASSQDLGQGRDYEQYF
TRBV3-1,NA,NA,TRBJ2-5,TGTGCCAGCAGCCACCCAGGGGCAGAAGGGACCCAGTACTTC,CASSHPGAEGTQYF
TRBV7-9,many,NA,TRBJ1-5,TGTGCCAGCAGCTTAAGCAGGGAGTTTGGCAATCAGCCCCAGCATTTT,CASSLSREFGNQPQHF
TRBV9,many,NA,TRBJ2-3,TGTGCCAGCAGCGTAGGAGAGCTAGCCTGGAGAGGGAGCACAGATACGCAGTATTTT,CASSVGELAWRGSTDTQYF
TRBV27,NA,NA,TRBJ2-2,TGTGCCAGCACCCGAGGGGGCGGGGAGCTGTTTTTT,CASTRGGGELFF
TRBV20-1,NA,NA,TRBJ2-3,TGCAGTGCCGGAGAGGGCTTATGGTCAGATACGCAGTATTTT,CSAGEGLWSDTQYF
TRBV25-1,NA,TRBD1,TRBJ2-7,TGTGCCAGCACTAAATCAGGGGGCTACTACGAGCAGTACTTC,CASTKSGGYYEQYF
TRBV2,NA,NA,TRBJ2-4,TGTGCCTCAGCAAGGGGCCGTGGGGACATTCAGTACTTC,CASARGRGDIQYF
TRBV7-6,NA,NA,TRBJ2-7,TGTGCCAGCAGCTTTGAAACAGGCACCTACGAGCAGTACTTC,CASSFETGTYEQYF
TRBV5-6,NA,TRBD1,TRBJ1-6,TGTGCCAGCAGCTTCACAGGGGGAGAAACCTACAATTCACCCCTCCACTTT,CASSFTGGETYNSPLHF
TRBV29-1,many,NA,TRBJ2-3,TGCAGCGTTGACGCTGACACAGATACGCAGTATTTT,CSVDADTDTQYF
TRBV5-6,NA,NA,TRBJ2-7,TGTGCCAGCAGCTTGGGAACAGTCGTCCACGAGCAGTACTTC,CASSLGTVVHEQYF
TRBV11-3,NA,TRBD1,TRBJ2-7,TGTGCCAGCAGCTTAGAGGACAGGTCTAACTACGAGCAGTACTTC,CASSLEDRSNYEQYF
TRBV4-1,NA,NA,TRBJ2-7,TGCGCCAGCAGCCAAAAAACCCTCTCCTACGAGCAGTACTTC,CASSQKTLSYEQYF